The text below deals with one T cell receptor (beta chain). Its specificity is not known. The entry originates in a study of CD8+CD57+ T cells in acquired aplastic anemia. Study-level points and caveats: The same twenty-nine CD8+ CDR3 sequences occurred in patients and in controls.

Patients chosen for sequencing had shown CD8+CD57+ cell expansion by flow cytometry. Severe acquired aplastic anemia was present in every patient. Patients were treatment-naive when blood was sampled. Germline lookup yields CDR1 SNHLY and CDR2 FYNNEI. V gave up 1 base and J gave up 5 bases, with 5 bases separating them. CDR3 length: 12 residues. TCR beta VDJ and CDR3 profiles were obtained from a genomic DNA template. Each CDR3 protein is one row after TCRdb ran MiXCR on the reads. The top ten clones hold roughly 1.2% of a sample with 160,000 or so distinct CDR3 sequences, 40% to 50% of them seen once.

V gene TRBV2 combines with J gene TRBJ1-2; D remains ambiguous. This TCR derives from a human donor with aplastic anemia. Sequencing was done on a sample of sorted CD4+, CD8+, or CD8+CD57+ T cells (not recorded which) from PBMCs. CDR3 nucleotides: TGTGCCAGCAGTGAAGGAAGGTATGGCTACACCTTC. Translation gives CASSEGRYGYTF.